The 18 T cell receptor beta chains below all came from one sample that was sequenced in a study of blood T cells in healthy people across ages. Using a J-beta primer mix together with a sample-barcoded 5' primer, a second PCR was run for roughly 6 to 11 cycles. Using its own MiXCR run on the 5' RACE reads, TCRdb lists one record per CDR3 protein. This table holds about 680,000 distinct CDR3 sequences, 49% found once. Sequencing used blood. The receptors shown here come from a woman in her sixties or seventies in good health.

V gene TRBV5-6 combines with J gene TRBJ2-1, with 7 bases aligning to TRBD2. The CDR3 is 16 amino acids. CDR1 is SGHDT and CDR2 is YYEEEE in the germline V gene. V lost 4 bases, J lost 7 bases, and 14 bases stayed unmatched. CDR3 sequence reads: CASSPYAPGGINEQFF. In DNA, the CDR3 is TGTGCCAGCAGCCCCTATGCACCGGGAGGCATAAATGAGCAGTTCTTC.

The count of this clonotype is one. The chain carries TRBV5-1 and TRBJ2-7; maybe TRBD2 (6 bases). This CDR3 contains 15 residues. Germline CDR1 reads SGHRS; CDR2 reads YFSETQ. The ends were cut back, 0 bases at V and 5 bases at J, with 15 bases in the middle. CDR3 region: CASSLGWAGGDEQYF. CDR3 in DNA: TGCGCCAGCAGCTTGGGGTGGGCCGGCGGGGACGAGCAGTACTTC. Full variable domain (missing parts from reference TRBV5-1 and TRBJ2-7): KAGVTQTPRYLIKTRGQQVTLSCSPISGHRSVSWYQQTPGQGLQFLFEYFSETQRNKGNFPGRFSGRQFSNSRSEMNVSTLELGDSALYLCASSLGWAGGDEQYFGPGTRLTVT.

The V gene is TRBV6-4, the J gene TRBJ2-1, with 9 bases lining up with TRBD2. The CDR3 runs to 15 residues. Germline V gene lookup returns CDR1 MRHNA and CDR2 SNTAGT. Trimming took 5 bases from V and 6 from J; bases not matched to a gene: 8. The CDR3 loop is CASSPGTSMSNEQFF. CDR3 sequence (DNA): TGTGCCAGCAGTCCCGGGACTAGCATGAGCAATGAGCAGTTCTTC.

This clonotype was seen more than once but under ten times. CDR3 sequence: CSARDDGAGGTQETQYF. CDR3 DNA: TGCAGTGCTAGAGATGACGGGGCAGGGGGGACCCAAGAGACCCAGTACTTC. The chain has TRBV20-1 and TRBJ2-5; TRBD1 might be the D (7 bases). The V and J ends lost 0 bases and 1 base respectively, with 18 bases between them. The CDR3 consists of 17 residues. The germline gives CDR1 DFQATT, CDR2 SNEGSKA (reference sequence).

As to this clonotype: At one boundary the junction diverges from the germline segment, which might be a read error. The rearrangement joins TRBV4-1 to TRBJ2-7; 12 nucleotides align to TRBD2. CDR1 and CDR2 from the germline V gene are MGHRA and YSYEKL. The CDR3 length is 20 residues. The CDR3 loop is CASSQYYGTSGCISSYVQYF. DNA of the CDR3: TGCGCCAGCAGCCAATACTACGGGACTAGCGGGTGTATCTCTTCCTACGTGCAGTACTTC.

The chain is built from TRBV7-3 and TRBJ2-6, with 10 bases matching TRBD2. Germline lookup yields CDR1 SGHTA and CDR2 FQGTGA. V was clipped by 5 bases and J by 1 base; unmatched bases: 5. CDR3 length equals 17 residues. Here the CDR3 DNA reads TGTGCCAGCAGCCCCCTAGCGGGAGTGTCTGGGGCCAACGTCCTGACTTTC. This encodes CASSPLAGVSGANVLTF.

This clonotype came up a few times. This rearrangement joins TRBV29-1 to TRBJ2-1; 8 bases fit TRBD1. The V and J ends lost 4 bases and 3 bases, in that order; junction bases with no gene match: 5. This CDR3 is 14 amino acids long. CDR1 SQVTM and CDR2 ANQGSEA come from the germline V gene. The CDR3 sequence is CSVGGGQGYNEQFF. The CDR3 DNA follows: TGCAGCGTTGGTGGCGGACAGGGCTACAATGAGCAGTTCTTC.

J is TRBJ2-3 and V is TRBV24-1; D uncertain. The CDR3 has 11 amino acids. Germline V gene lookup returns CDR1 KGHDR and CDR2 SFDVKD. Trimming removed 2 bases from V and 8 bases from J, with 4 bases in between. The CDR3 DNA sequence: TGTGCCACCAGTGATTCCGGTACGCAGTATTTT. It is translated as CATSDSGTQYF.

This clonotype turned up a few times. CDR3 residues: CASSQTFGQPQHF. The CDR3, as DNA: TGTGCCAGCAGCCAAACCTTCGGTCAGCCCCAGCATTTT. The chain couples TRBV4-2 to TRBJ1-5, with D hard to call. Per germline, CDR1 LGHNA and CDR2 YNFKEQ. The V gene lost 2 bases and the J gene lost 6 bases, with 8 bases spanning the gap. This CDR3 is 13 amino acids long.

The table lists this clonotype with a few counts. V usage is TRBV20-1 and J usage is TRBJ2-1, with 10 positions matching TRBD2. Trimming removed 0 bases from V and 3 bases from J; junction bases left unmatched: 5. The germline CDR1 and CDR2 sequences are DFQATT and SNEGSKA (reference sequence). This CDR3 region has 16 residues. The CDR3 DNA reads TGCAGTGCTAGAGATTGGACTAGCGGAAACTACAATGAGCAGTTCTTC. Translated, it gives CSARDWTSGNYNEQFF.

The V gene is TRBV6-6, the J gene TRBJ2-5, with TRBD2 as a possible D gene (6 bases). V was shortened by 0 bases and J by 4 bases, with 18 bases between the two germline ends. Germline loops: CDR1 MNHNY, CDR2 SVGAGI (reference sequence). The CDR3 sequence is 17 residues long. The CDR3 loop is CASSYSRLDRAGETQYF. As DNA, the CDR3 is TGTGCCAGCAGTTACTCCCGACTAGACCGGGCGGGAGAGACCCAGTACTTC.

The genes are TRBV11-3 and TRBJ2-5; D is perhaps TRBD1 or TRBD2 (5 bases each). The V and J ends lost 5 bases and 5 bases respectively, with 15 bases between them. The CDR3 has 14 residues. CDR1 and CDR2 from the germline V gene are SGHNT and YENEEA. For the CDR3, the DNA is TGTGCCAGCAGCCTCCTCGGGGCAGCGGAGACCCAGTACTTC. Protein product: CASSLLGAAETQYF.

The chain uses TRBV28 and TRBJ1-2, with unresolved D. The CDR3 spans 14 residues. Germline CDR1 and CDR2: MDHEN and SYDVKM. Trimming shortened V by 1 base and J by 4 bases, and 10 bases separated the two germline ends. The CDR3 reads CASSLYGVGYGYTF. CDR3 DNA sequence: TGTGCCAGCAGTTTATATGGGGTGGGCTATGGCTACACCTTC.

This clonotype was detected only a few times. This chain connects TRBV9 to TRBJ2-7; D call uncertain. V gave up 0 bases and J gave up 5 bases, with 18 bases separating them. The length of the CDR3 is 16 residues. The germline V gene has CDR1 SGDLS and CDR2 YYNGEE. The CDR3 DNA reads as TGTGCCAGCAGCGTAGACCCGGCTAGTGCGCTCGACGAGCAGTACTTC. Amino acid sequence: CASSVDPASALDEQYF.

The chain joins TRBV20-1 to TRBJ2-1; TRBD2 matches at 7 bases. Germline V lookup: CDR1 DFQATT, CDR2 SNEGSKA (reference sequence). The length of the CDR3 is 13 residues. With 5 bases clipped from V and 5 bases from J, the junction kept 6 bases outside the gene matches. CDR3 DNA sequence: TGCAGTGCTTCCGGGACTAACGACAATGAGCAGTTCTTC. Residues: CSASGTNDNEQFF.

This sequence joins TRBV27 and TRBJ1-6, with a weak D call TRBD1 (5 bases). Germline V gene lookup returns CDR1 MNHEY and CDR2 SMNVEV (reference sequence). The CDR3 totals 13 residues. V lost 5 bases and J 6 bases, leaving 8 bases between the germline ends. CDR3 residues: CASSRGLNSPLHF. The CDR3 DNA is TGTGCCAGCAGTCGGGGACTTAATTCACCCCTCCACTTT.

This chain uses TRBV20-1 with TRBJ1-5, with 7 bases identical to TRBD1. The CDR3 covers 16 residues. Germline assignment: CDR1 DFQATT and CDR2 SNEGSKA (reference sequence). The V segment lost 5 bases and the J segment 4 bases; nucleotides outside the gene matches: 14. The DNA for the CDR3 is TGCAGTGCTCGATTGAACAGGGGTAAGGGAAATCAGCCCCAGCATTTT. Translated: CSARLNRGKGNQPQHF.

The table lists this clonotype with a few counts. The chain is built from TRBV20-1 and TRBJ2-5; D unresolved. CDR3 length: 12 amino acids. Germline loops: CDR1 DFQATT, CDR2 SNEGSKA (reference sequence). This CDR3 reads CSHTKGSETQYF. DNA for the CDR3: TGCAGCCATACAAAGGGTAGCGAGACCCAGTACTTC.